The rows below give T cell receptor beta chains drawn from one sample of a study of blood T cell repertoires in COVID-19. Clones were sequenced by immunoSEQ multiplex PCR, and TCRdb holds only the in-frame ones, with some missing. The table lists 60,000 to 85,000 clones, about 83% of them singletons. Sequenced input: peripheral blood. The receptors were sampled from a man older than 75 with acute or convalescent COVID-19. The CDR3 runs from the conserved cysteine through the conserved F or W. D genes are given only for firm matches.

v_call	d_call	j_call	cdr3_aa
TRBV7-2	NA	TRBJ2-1	CASSPQTGTYNEQFF
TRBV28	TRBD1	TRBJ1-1	CASSYRGQAFF
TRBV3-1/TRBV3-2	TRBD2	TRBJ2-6	CASSQDAGGTTGANVLTF
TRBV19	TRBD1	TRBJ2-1	CASNRQGVGNEQFF
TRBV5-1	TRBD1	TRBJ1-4	CASSTGTGNEKLFF
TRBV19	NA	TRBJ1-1	CASSIEGRGMMNTEAFF
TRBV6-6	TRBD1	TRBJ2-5	CASSLQGQGSGGTQYF
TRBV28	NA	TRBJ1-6	CASTEGESPLHF
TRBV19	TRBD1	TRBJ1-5	CASSLGTGNDQPQHF
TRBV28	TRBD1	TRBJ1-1	CASSLLRDRATEAFF
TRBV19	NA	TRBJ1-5	CASSNGIQPQHF
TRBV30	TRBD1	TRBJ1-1	CASQTGGWTEAFF
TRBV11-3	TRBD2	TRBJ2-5	CASSWGTSGMYQETQYF
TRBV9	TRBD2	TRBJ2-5	CASSVGLAGFQETQYF
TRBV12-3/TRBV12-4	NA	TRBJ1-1	CASRAGEGTEAFF
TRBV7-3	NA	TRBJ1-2	CASSSTGTGGGGYTF
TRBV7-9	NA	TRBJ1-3	CASSLVRDNGFGNTIYF
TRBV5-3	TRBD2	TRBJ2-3	CARSLILTREATDTQYF
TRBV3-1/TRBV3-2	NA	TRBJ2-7	CASSRGNEQYF
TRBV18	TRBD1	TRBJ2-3	CASSPGTATDTQYF
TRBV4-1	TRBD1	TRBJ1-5	CASSQLGTASNQPQHF
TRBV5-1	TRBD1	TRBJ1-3	CASSLGGTGGNTIYF
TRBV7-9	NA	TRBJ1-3	CASSLMGGDSGNTIYF
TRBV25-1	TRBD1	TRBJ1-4	CASRGGSGGAEKLFF
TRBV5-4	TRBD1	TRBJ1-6	CASSSETGVNSPLHF
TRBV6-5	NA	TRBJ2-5	CASSYIQVQETQYF
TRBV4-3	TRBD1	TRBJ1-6	CASSHTGQLYNSPLHF
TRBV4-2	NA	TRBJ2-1	CASSPRGPSYNEQFF
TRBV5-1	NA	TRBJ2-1	CASSLGQVSYNEQFF